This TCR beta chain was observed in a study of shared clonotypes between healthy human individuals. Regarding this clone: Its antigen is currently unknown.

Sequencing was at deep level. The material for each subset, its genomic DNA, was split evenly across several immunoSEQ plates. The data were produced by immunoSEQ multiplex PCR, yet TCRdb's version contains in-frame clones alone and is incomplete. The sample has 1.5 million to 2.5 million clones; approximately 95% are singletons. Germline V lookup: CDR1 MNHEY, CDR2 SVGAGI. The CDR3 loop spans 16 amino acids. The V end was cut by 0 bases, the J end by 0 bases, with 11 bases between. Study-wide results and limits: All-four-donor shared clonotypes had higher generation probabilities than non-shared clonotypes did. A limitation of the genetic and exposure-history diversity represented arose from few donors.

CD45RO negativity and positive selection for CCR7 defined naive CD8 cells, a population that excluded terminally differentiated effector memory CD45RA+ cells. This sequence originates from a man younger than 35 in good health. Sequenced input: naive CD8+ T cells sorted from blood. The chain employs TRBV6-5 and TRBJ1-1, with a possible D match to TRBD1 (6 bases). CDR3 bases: TGTGCCAGCAGTTACTCGGTCGGACAGTTGAACACTGAAGCTTTCTTT. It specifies CASSYSVGQLNTEAFF.